Given below is one TCR beta chain in context. Its antigen is still unknown. The sample originates from a study of blood T cells in healthy people across ages. The study's findings and limits: Donors of long life had a larger count of naive CD4+ cells and greater diversity than aged donors. With unsorted PBMCs, a conclusive comparison of naive versus antigen-experienced cells was not possible. Roughly linear declines in TCR beta diversity per million T cells occurred with age.

Trimming took 5 bases from V and 3 from J, leaving 16 bases between them. There are 16 residues in the CDR3. Germline CDR1 is MDHEN and CDR2 is SYDVKM. Next came a second PCR, run for 7 to 11 cycles, which used a sample-barcoded 5' primer along with a J-beta primer mix. Per-sample output comprised a minimum of 2.5 million paired-end reads containing CDR3. TCRdb independently ran MiXCR on the 5' RACE reads; one entry per CDR3 protein. Of 600,000 to 1,000,000 distinct CDR3 sequences listed, 55% to 75% are singletons. The chain employs TRBV28 and TRBJ1-4; weak D call: TRBD1 (5 bases). The TCR sequence derives from a man aged 25 to 45 in good health. The sample consisted of blood. CDR3 loop: CASSPRGPSSNEKLFF. The CDR3 DNA sequence: TGTGCCAGCAGTCCTCGGGGCCCAAGCTCTAATGAAAAACTGTTTTTT.